The 13 T cell receptor beta chains in this list originate from one sample, sequenced in a study of graft-versus-host responses after intestinal transplantation. Clones were read by immunoSEQ multiplex PCR, and TCRdb kept only the in-frame ones, dropping some. The data contain 100,000 to 110,000 clones, approximately 84% of them singletons. No antigen is known for these receptors. Sequences were derived from unstimulated CD4+ T cells sorted from spleen or lymph node cells, sampled before transplant. The receptors shown here come from a human donor who was the organ donor for an intestinal transplant.

The chain employs TRBV6-5 and TRBJ1-5; D is ambiguous. V lost 2 bases and J 10 bases, leaving 3 bases between the germline ends. Germline loops: CDR1 MNHEY, CDR2 SVGAGI. The CDR3 contains 10 residues. In nucleotides, the CDR3 is TGTGCCAGCAGTTACCCCCCCCAGCATTTT. It is translated as CASSYPPQHF.

The rearrangement links TRBV9 to TRBJ2-7, with D maybe TRBD2 (6 bases). Looked up from germline, CDR1 is SGDLS and CDR2 is YYNGEE. The CDR3 runs to 14 residues. Trimming pared 1 base from V and 3 bases from J, leaving 11 bases between. CDR3 amino acids: CASSVSGLNYEQYF. Written as DNA, the CDR3 is TGTGCCAGCAGCGTATCGGGACTGAACTACGAGCAGTACTTC.

This chain connects TRBV7-7 to TRBJ2-1; D might be TRBD1 or TRBD2, each matching 5 bases. CDR1 SSHAT and CDR2 FNYEAQ come from the germline V gene (reference sequence). V lost 1 base to trimming and J lost 3 bases, with 10 bases between them. The CDR3 sequence is 15 residues long. This chain's CDR3 is CASSLEGTDYNEQFF. As DNA, the CDR3 is TGTGCCAGCAGCTTAGAAGGGACCGACTACAATGAGCAGTTCTTC.

V usage is TRBV9 and J usage is TRBJ2-5, with a weak D call TRBD2 (7 bases). Germline CDR1 SGDLS, CDR2 YYNGEE. With 0 bases removed from V and 4 bases from J, the gap between germline ends came to 16 bases. The CDR3 sequence is 16 residues long. Here the CDR3 reads CASSVGGGAWGETQYF. DNA for the CDR3: TGTGCCAGCAGCGTAGGTGGGGGGGCCTGGGGAGAGACCCAGTACTTC.

This rearrangement joins TRBV7-9 to TRBJ1-5, with TRBD1 as a possible D gene (5 bases). Per germline, CDR1 SEHNR and CDR2 FQNEAQ (reference sequence). This CDR3 is built from 15 residues. V lost 3 bases to trimming and J lost 2 bases, with 11 bases between them. For the CDR3, the DNA is TGTGCCAGCAGCTTCTCAGGGTTGCGCAATCAGCCCCAGCATTTT. Amino acid sequence: CASSFSGLRNQPQHF.

The gene calls are TRBV5-5 and TRBJ1-5; D not certain. Germline CDR1 and CDR2: SGHKS and YYEKEE (reference sequence). The CDR3 length is 16 residues. V lost 3 bases and J 6 bases, leaving 19 bases between the germline ends. The CDR3 reads CASSSAWLRWGQPQHF. The CDR3 DNA sequence: TGTGCCAGCAGCTCGGCCTGGCTCCGGTGGGGTCAGCCCCAGCATTTT.

This clone occurred a few times. The chain carries TRBV6-6 and TRBJ1-6, with 8 bases that match TRBD1. CDR1 and CDR2 (germline): MNHNY, SVGAGI (reference sequence). The CDR3 covers 15 residues. The junction had 5 bases not matched to a gene; V was cut back by 2 bases and J by 8 bases. CDR3 nucleotide sequence: TGTGCCAGCAGTTACGCCGGGACAGGTTATTCACCCCTCCACTTT. This codes for CASSYAGTGYSPLHF.

The chain recombines TRBV27 with TRBJ1-5, with D possibly TRBD1 on 6 matching bases. The germline CDR1 and CDR2 sequences are MNHEY and SMNVEV (reference sequence). This CDR3 is 16 amino acids long. Trimming cost V 1 base and J 3 bases, with 13 bases left between them. The CDR3: CASSLLGGGTNQPQHF. In nucleotides, the CDR3 is TGTGCCAGCAGTTTATTAGGAGGGGGGACCAATCAGCCCCAGCATTTT.

In its sample, this clone was seen once. V gene TRBV6-5 combines with J gene TRBJ2-5; 9 nucleotides agree with TRBD1. The ends lost 0 bases at V and 5 bases at J; junction bases unmatched: 4. Germline CDR1 and CDR2: MNHEY and SVGAGI. CDR3 length: 15 amino acids. The DNA for the CDR3 is TGTGCCAGCAGTTACTCCGGGACAGGGATCGAGACCCAGTACTTC. Its protein is CASSYSGTGIETQYF.

The chain carries TRBV6-1 and TRBJ1-2; D gene uncertain. From germline, CDR1 is MNHNS and CDR2 SASEGT. V was cut by 5 bases and J by 8 bases, with 21 bases left in between. This CDR3 contains 15 residues. This CDR3 is CASSPVDGVMGGYTF. The CDR3 DNA follows: TGTGCCAGCAGTCCAGTCGACGGGGTGATGGGCGGCTACACCTTC.

The V call is TRBV29-1, the J call TRBJ2-5, with a possible D match to TRBD1 (5 bases). V was trimmed by 5 bases and J by 3 bases, leaving 16 bases between them. The CDR3 runs 14 residues. Looked up from germline, CDR1 is SQVTM and CDR2 is ANQGSEA. The CDR3 nucleotides read TGCAGCGTTTTGGGCAGGGCAACTAAAGAGACCCAGTACTTC. Protein sequence: CSVLGRATKETQYF.

This chain connects TRBV6-1 to TRBJ2-5, with D unresolved. Germline V gene lookup returns CDR1 MNHNS and CDR2 SASEGT. V gave up 1 base and J gave up 7 bases, with 10 bases separating them. This CDR3 is built from 13 residues. The DNA for the CDR3 is TGTGCCAGCAGTGAAGTCGGCTGGGGGACCCAGTACTTC. Translated: CASSEVGWGTQYF.

The chain joins TRBV7-9 to TRBJ2-5; TRBD2 is a possible D gene (5 bases). Germline V gives CDR1 SEHNR, CDR2 FQNEAQ (reference sequence). V lost 2 bases and J lost 3, with 10 bases in between. The CDR3 is 14 residues long. The CDR3 loop reads CASSLSGNKETQYF. DNA of the CDR3: TGTGCCAGCAGCTTAAGCGGCAACAAAGAGACCCAGTACTTC.